The entry below gives a single TCR beta chain sequence along with its context. Its antigen remains unknown. The sample comes from a study of a mutant IDH1 vaccine in newly diagnosed glioma. Study overall: Once 4-6 weeks had passed after radiotherapy alone, vaccination started, or it started with temozolomide cycles. Patients got radiotherapy, temozolomide, or both beforehand, and most got both. Weeks 35 and 47 hosted visits V12 and V13, respectively. The study, taken as a whole, reports: Pseudoprogression seemed unlinked to shifts in top peripheral T cell clonotypes.

The V gene lost 4 bases and the J gene lost 0 bases, with 17 bases spanning the gap. This CDR3 comprises 16 residues. Germline CDR1 and CDR2: SGDLS and YYNGEE. Produced via immunoSEQ multiplex PCR; TCRdb's table is partial and in-frame only. This sample carries approximately 100,000 clones, around nine tenths of them seen once, and the ten largest clones take approximately 0.8%. Sample time point: week 47, end of study. The vaccine gave 300 ug of a 20-mer mutant IDH1 peptide subcutaneously per dose. The sample in question was PBMCs, obtained from a glioma patient whose treatment included an IDH1 peptide vaccine. The clonotype comes from a woman between 45 and 65 years old with glioma. The rearrangement links TRBV9 to TRBJ2-7; no firm D call. Here the CDR3 reads CASSPPPPYGSYEQYF. The CDR3 region has the DNA TGTGCCAGCAGCCCTCCCCCCCCATACGGCTCCTACGAGCAGTACTTC.